What follows describes a single T cell receptor beta chain. The target antigen is unknown. Produced via immunoSEQ multiplex PCR; TCRdb's table is partial and in-frame only. The data show 100,000 to 150,000 clones, approximately 90% seen once. Trimming stripped 4 bases from V and 7 bases from J, with 24 bases between. Germline loops: CDR1 SGHNT, CDR2 YYREEE (reference sequence). CDR3 length: 18 amino acids. The entry originates in a study of OX40 agonist ivuxolimab in advanced cancers. Study-wide context: Intravenous ivuxolimab at 0.01 to 10 mg/kg was given to patients every 2 weeks. The study, taken as a whole, reports: Individuals who were partial responders at 0.1-3.0 mg/kg had clonal expansion that ranked among the lowest.

The receptor's source is an adult with an advanced solid tumor such as melanoma, head and neck, liver or kidney cancer. Sequenced here: CD4+ or CD8+ T cells sorted from blood, sampled in a trial of the OX40 agonist ivuxolimab. This sequence joins TRBV5-4 and TRBJ1-6; the D gene is possibly TRBD1 (6 bases). The CDR3 DNA reads as TGTGCCAGCAGCGCGTACCAGGGGACCAATAATCGGAATTCACCCCTCCACTTT. This codes for CASSAYQGTNNRNSPLHF.